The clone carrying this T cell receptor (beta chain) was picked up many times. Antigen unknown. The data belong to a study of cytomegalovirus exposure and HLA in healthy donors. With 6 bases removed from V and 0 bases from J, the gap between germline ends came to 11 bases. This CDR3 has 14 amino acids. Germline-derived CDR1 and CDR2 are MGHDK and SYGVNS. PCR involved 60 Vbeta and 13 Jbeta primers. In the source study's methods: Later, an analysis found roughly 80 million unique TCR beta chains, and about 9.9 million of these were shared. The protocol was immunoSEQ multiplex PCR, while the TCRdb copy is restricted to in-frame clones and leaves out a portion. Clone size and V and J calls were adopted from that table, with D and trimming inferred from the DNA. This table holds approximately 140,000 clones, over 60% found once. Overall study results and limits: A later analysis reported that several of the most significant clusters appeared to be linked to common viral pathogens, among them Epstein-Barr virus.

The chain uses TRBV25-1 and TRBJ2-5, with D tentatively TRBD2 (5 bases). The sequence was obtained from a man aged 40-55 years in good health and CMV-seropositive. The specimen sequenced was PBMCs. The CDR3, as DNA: TGTGCCAGCAGCCCCAGAGCGGACCAAGAGACCCAGTACTTC. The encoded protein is CASSPRADQETQYF. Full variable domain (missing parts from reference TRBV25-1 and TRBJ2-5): EADIYQTPRYLVIGTGKKITLECSQTMGHDKMYWYQQDPGMELHLIHYSYGVNSTEKGDLSSESTVSRIRTEHFPLTLESARPSHTSQYLCASSPRADQETQYFGPGTRLLVL.